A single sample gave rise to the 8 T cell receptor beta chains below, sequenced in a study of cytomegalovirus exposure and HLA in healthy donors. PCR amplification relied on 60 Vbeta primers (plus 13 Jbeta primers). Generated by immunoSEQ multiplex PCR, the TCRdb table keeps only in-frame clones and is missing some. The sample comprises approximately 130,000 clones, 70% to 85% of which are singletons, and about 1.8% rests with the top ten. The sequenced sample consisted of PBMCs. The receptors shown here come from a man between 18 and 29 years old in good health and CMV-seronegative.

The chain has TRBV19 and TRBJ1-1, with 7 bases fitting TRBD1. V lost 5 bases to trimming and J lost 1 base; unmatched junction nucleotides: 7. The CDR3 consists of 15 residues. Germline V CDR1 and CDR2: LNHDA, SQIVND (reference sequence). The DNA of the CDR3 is TGTGCCAGTAGTTCATACAGGGGTCCGAACACTGAAGCTTTCTTT. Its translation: CASSSYRGPNTEAFF.

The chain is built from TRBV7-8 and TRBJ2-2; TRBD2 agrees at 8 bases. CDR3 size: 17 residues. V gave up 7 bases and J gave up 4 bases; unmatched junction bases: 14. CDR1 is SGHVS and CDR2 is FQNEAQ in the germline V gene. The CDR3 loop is CASTINVVRGGTGELFF. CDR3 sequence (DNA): TGTGCCAGCACCATAAATGTTGTACGGGGGGGCACCGGGGAGCTGTTTTTT.

The CDR3 is CATSQGAGNTIYF. The CDR3 nucleotides are TGTGCCACCTCTCAGGGGGCTGGAAACACCATATATTTT. The chain couples TRBV19 to TRBJ1-3; 7 bases line up with TRBD1. Germline V gene data show CDR1 as LNHDA and CDR2 as SQIVND (reference sequence). This CDR3 comprises 13 residues. The V and J ends lost 10 bases and 2 bases, in that order; junction bases with no gene match: 5.

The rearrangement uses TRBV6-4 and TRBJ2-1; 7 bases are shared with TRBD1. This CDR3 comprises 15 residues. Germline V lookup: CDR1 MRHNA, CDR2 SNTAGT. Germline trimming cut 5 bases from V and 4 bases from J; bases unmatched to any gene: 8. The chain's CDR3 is CASSKRDSRYNEQFF. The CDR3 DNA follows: TGTGCCAGCAGTAAGAGGGACAGTCGGTACAATGAGCAGTTCTTC.

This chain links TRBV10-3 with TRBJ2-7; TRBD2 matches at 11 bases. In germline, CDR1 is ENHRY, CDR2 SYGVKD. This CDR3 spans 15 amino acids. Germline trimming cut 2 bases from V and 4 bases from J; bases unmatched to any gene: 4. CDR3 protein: CAISEGTSGGYEQYF. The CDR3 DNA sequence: TGTGCCATCAGTGAGGGAACTAGCGGGGGTTACGAGCAGTACTTC.

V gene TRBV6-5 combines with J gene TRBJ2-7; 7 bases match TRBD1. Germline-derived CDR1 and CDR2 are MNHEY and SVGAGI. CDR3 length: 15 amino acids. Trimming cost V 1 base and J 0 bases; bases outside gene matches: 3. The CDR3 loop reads CASSYLTGTSYEQYF. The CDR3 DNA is TGTGCCAGCAGTTACTTGACAGGGACCTCCTACGAGCAGTACTTC.

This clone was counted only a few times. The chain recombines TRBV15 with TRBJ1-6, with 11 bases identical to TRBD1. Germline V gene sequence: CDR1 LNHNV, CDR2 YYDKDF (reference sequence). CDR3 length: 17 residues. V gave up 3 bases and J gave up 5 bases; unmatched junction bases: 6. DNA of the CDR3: TGTGCCACCAGCAGTGGACAGGGGGCGCGAAATAATTCACCCCTCCACTTT. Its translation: CATSSGQGARNNSPLHF.

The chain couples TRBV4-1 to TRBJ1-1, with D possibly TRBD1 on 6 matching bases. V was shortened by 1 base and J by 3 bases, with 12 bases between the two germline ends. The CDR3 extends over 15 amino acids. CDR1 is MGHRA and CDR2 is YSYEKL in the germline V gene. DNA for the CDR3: TGCGCCAGCAGCCAAGCAAGGGGGTTGGACACTGAAGCTTTCTTT. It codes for CASSQARGLDTEAFF.